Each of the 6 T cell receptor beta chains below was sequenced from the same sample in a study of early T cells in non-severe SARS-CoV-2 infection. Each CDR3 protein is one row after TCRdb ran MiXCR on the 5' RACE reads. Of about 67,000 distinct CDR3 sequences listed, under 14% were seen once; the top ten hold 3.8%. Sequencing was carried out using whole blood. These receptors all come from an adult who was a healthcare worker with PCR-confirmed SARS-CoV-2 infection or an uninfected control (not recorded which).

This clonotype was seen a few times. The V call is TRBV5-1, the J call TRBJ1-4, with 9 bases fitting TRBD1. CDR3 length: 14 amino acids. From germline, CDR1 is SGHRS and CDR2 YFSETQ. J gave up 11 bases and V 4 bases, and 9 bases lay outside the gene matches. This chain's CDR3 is CASSPGQGLEKLFF. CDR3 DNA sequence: TGCGCCAGCAGCCCGGGACAGGGATTAGAGAAACTGTTTTTT.

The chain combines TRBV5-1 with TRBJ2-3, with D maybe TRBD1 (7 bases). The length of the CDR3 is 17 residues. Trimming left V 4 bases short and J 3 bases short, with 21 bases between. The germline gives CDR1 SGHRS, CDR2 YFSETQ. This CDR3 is CASSVQPGGIGTDTQYF. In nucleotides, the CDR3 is TGCGCCAGCAGCGTGCAACCAGGGGGGATTGGGACAGATACGCAGTATTTT.

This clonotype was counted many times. CDR3 region: CASSPWGPRESGTDTQYF. The DNA of the CDR3 is TGCGCCAGCAGCCCTTGGGGGCCGCGGGAGTCGGGCACAGATACGCAGTATTTT. The V and J genes are TRBV4-1 and TRBJ2-3, with D maybe TRBD2 (7 bases). The CDR3 contains 18 residues. Trimming pared 4 bases from V and 1 base from J, leaving 21 bases between. Germline V gene sequence: CDR1 MGHRA, CDR2 YSYEKL.

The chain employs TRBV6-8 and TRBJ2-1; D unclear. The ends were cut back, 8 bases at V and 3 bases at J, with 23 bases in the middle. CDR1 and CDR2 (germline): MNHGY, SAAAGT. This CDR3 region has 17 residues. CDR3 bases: TGTGCCAGCGGTCTGATGCTCACCTCCCTACACTACAATGAGCAGTTCTTC. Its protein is CASGLMLTSLHYNEQFF.

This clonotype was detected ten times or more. The CDR3 loop is CASSPGLSSYNSPLHF. The CDR3 DNA sequence: TGCGCCAGCAGTCCCGGTTTAAGCTCCTATAATTCACCCCTCCACTTT. The chain uses TRBV5-1 and TRBJ1-6; D unresolved. The CDR3 is 16 residues long. CDR1 is SGHRS and CDR2 is YFSETQ in the germline V gene. Trimming left V 5 bases short and J 0 bases short, with 12 bases between.

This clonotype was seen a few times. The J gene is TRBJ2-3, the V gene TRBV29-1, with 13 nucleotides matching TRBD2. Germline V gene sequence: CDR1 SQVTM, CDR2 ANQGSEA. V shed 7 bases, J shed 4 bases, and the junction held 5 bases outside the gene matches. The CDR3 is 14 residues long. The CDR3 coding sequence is TGCAGCGCCGAGGGACTAGCGGGACCAGATACGCAGTATTTT. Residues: CSAEGLAGPDTQYF.